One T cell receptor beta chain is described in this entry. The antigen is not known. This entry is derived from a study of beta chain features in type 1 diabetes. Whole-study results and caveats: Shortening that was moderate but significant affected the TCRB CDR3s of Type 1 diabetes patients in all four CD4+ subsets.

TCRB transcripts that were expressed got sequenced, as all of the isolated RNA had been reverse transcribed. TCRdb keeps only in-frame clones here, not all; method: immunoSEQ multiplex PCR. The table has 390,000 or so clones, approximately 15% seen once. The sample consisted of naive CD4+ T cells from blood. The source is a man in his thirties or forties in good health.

The CDR3 is CACSPGLAGGPDTQYF. In DNA form, the CDR3 reads TGTGCCTGTTCTCCGGGACTAGCGGGAGGGCCAGATACGCAGTATTTT. The V call is TRBV30, the J call TRBJ2-3; 16 bases are shared with TRBD2. V gave up 6 bases and J gave up 4 bases; unmatched junction bases: 7. The CDR3 is made up of 16 amino acids. The germline V gene encodes CDR1 GTSNPN and CDR2 SVGIG (reference sequence). The full variable domain, its missing parts supplied by reference TRBV30 and TRBJ2-3, is SQTIHQWPATLVQPVGSPLSLECTVEGTSNPNLYWYRQAAGRGLQLLFYSVGIGQISSEVPQNLSASRPQDRQFILSSKKLLLSDSGFYLCACSPGLAGGPDTQYFGPGTRLTVL.